Each of the 25 T cell receptor beta chains below was sequenced from the same sample in a study of beta chain features in type 1 diabetes (dated 2018 in TCRdb). Broad study findings and their caveats: A moderate but significant shortening of TCRB CDR3 length was observed in type 1 diabetes patients in all four CD4+ subsets.

Libraries were built with the immunoSEQ multiplex PCR assay. The High Capacity cDNA Reverse Transcription Kit was used to reverse transcribe all of the isolated RNA, meaning that expressed TCRB transcripts were what got sequenced. The table was pulled from immuneACCESS by TCRdb, which kept in-frame rearrangements only. Such tables lose some clones; where checked, under half of the loss comes from unresolved V genes, and the rest has no known cause. The sample includes some 270,000 clones, with 11% observed a single time. The leading ten clones occupy around 0.017% of the sample. These receptors' antigens are unknown. Sequencing was performed on naive CD4+ T cells from blood. Taken with the paper, the label for cell subset or site translates to: true naive CD4+ T cells. These receptors were obtained from a man younger than 45 with type 1 diabetes.

This chain joins TRBV4-1 and TRBJ1-4; TRBD1 matches 7 bases. The CDR3 has 14 residues. Germline assignment: CDR1 MGHRA and CDR2 YSYEKL. V dropped 4 bases and J dropped 6; count of bases not matched to a gene: 5. The CDR3 region is CASSRGTDYEKLFF. In DNA, the CDR3 is TGCGCCAGCAGCCGCGGGACAGACTATGAAAAACTGTTTTTT.

The V gene is TRBV5-1, the J gene TRBJ2-5; weak D call: TRBD1 (6 bases). There are 17 residues in the CDR3. Trimming shortened V by 1 base and J by 3 bases, and 19 bases separated the two germline ends. The germline gives CDR1 SGHRS, CDR2 YFSETQ. The CDR3, as DNA: TGCGCCAGCAGCTTGTTCGGTAGTACAGGGATGGAAGAGACCCAGTACTTC. Translating gives CASSLFGSTGMEETQYF. The whole variable domain, remainder taken from reference TRBV5-1 and TRBJ2-5, is KAGVTQTPRYLIKTRGQQVTLSCSPISGHRSVSWYQQTPGQGLQFLFEYFSETQRNKGNFPGRFSGRQFSNSRSEMNVSTLELGDSALYLCASSLFGSTGMEETQYFGPGTRLLVL.

The CDR3 spells CASSLRPRQETQYF. CDR3 nucleotide sequence: TGTGCCAGCAGTCTCCGGCCCAGGCAAGAGACCCAGTACTTC. The chain joins TRBV2 to TRBJ2-5; D ambiguous. Trimming stripped 5 bases from V and 2 bases from J, with 12 bases between. The germline V gene has CDR1 SNHLY and CDR2 FYNNEI. The CDR3 has 14 amino acids.

The DNA for the CDR3 is TGTGCCAGCACCCTGGGACAGCTTTATGGCTACACCTTC. Protein product: CASTLGQLYGYTF. This chain links TRBV28 with TRBJ1-2; 7 bases are a match to TRBD1. The CDR3 runs 13 residues. V shed 7 bases, J shed 5 bases, and the junction held 7 bases outside the gene matches. Germline V lookup: CDR1 MDHEN, CDR2 SYDVKM.

V usage is TRBV19 and J usage is TRBJ1-5, with 8 bases that match TRBD1. Germline CDR1 and CDR2: LNHDA and SQIVND (reference sequence). The CDR3 sequence is 15 residues long. The V and J ends lost 8 bases and 11 bases, in that order; junction bases with no gene match: 17. CDR3: CASGPSDRVVGAQHF. CDR3 sequence (DNA): TGTGCCAGTGGCCCCTCGGACAGGGTGGTTGGGGCCCAGCATTTT.

This clone has more than one count but fewer than ten. The chain is built from TRBV13 and TRBJ1-2; the D is unclear. There are 12 residues in the CDR3. Germline V gene data show CDR1 as PRHDT and CDR2 as FYEKMQ (reference sequence). Trimming removed 1 base at V and 8 bases at J, with 8 bases between. The CDR3 loop reads CASSLVRGGYTF. The CDR3 coding sequence is TGTGCCAGCAGCTTAGTTCGGGGAGGCTACACCTTC.

The chain employs TRBV7-9 and TRBJ2-5, with 7 positions matching TRBD2. The germline V gene has CDR1 SEHNR and CDR2 FQNEAQ (reference sequence). This CDR3 is 15 amino acids long. After removal of 1 base from V and 4 bases from J, the junction contained 6 bases not matched to a gene. The CDR3 DNA reads as TGTGCCAGCAGCTTAGGCCTACTAGCGAGAGAGACCCAGTACTTC. It codes for CASSLGLLARETQYF.

A few counts support this clone. CDR3 residues: CASSHYTGTAGYTF. The CDR3, as DNA: TGTGCCAGCAGCCATTATACAGGGACAGCCGGCTACACCTTC. The chain is built from TRBV14 and TRBJ1-2, with 7 bases aligning to TRBD1. The V segment lost 3 bases and the J segment 8 bases; nucleotides outside the gene matches: 9. Germline V gives CDR1 SGHDN, CDR2 FVKESK. This CDR3 region has 14 residues. Based on the CDR3 plus reference TRBV14 and TRBJ1-2, the full variable domain is EAGVTQFPSHSVIEKGQTVTLRCDPISGHDNLYWYRRVMGKEIKFLLHFVKESKQDESGMPNNRFLAERTGGTYSTLKVQPAELEDSGVYFCASSHYTGTAGYTFGSGTRLTVV.

The CDR3 loop reads CASSEGARTQYF. CDR3 DNA: TGTGCCAGCAGTGAAGGCGCACGTACGCAGTATTTT. J is TRBJ2-3 and V is TRBV2; no firm D call. The CDR3 contains 12 residues. Per germline, CDR1 SNHLY and CDR2 FYNNEI. Trimming pared 1 base from V and 8 bases from J, leaving 7 bases between. The full variable domain, rest sourced from reference TRBV2 and TRBJ2-3, is EPEVTQTPSHQVTQMGQEVILRCVPISNHLYFYWYRQILGQKVEFLVSFYNNEISEKSEIFDDQFSVERPDGSNFTLKIRSTKLEDSAMYFCASSEGARTQYFGPGTRLTVL.

There are many counts of this clone. This rearrangement joins TRBV15 to TRBJ2-5; the D is unclear. Germline CDR1 LNHNV, CDR2 YYDKDF (reference sequence). This CDR3 region has 12 residues. V lost 4 bases, J lost 7 bases, and 10 bases lay in between. CDR3 residues: CATSTHEPTQYF. The CDR3 nucleotides read TGTGCCACCAGCACACATGAACCGACCCAGTACTTC.

The chain has TRBV5-1 and TRBJ2-1; 10 bases are shared with TRBD2. The CDR3 spans 15 residues. The trim removed 5 bases at V and 7 bases at J, leaving 9 bases unmatched. The germline V gene has CDR1 SGHRS and CDR2 YFSETQ. The CDR3 region is CASREQASGGNEQFF. The CDR3 region has the DNA TGCGCCAGCAGGGAACAGGCTAGCGGGGGTAATGAGCAGTTCTTC.

This sequence joins TRBV2 and TRBJ1-1; perhaps TRBD1 as D (6 bases). CDR3 length: 12 amino acids. The germline V gene has CDR1 SNHLY and CDR2 FYNNEI. Trimming took off 4 bases at V and 7 bases at J, with 10 bases between the two ends. The CDR3 DNA reads TGTGCCAGCAGTGCAGGGGCGTTTGAAGCTTTCTTT. It is translated as CASSAGAFEAFF.

The chain has TRBV5-1 and TRBJ2-2; no reliable D call. This CDR3 has 15 residues. Between the trimmed V and J ends, which lost 5 bases and 4 bases, there was a span of 15 bases. Germline CDR1 and CDR2: SGHRS and YFSETQ. CDR3 DNA sequence: TGCGCCAGCAGAACCACCTCCGGTAGCACCGGGGAGCTGTTTTTT. Its protein product is CASRTTSGSTGELFF.

The chain carries TRBV5-1 and TRBJ2-5, with a possible D match to TRBD1 (6 bases). V shed 0 bases and J shed 4 bases, with 13 bases lying between them. Germline V gene lookup returns CDR1 SGHRS and CDR2 YFSETQ. This CDR3 contains 15 residues. Here the CDR3 DNA reads TGCGCCAGCAGCTTGGATGGACAGAGGGGAGAGACCCAGTACTTC. Amino acid sequence: CASSLDGQRGETQYF.

The chain recombines TRBV7-2 with TRBJ2-5; D not certain. The germline V gene has CDR1 SGHTA and CDR2 FQGNSA. The CDR3 length is 14 residues. Trimming took off 2 bases at V and 5 bases at J, with 12 bases between the two ends. The CDR3 nucleotides are TGTGCCAGCAGCTTACGAACGTGGCGGGAGACCCAGTACTTC. Its translation: CASSLRTWRETQYF.

This sequence joins TRBV6-5 and TRBJ2-7; TRBD1 aligns across 8 bases. The CDR3 runs 13 residues. Germline CDR1 MNHEY, CDR2 SVGAGI. With V trimmed by 7 bases and J by 5 bases, 7 bases remained unmatched. The CDR3 DNA is TGTGCCAGCACTTCGACAGGGGACCACGAGCAGTACTTC. Amino acid sequence: CASTSTGDHEQYF.

This clone was counted between two and nine times. The chain links TRBV5-1 to TRBJ2-1; 9 bases line up with TRBD1. In germline, CDR1 is SGHRS, CDR2 YFSETQ. Germline trimming cut 7 bases from V and 0 bases from J; bases unmatched to any gene: 5. This CDR3 is 15 amino acids long. Here the CDR3 DNA reads TGCGCCAGCGGGACAGGGATCAGCTCCTACAATGAGCAGTTCTTC. It codes for CASGTGISSYNEQFF.

This clone occurred a few times. The chain employs TRBV28 and TRBJ1-2, with TRBD1 as a possible D gene (5 bases). V gave up 7 bases and J gave up 8 bases, with 14 bases separating them. CDR3 size: 12 residues. Germline V lookup: CDR1 MDHEN, CDR2 SYDVKM. For the CDR3, the DNA is TGTGCCAGCACCGACAGACCTGACGGCTACACCTTC. Translated: CASTDRPDGYTF.

The genes are TRBV7-9 and TRBJ1-6; TRBD1 aligns across 9 bases. J gave up 8 bases and V 5 bases, and 7 bases lay outside the gene matches. This CDR3 comprises 15 residues. The germline V gene encodes CDR1 SEHNR and CDR2 FQNEAQ (reference sequence). The CDR3: CASSPRTGVDSPLHF. Here the CDR3 DNA reads TGTGCCAGCAGCCCACGGACAGGGGTTGATTCACCCCTCCACTTT.

A few counts support this clone. This chain connects TRBV5-1 to TRBJ2-1, with D perhaps TRBD1 (6 bases). The germline V and J ends were trimmed by 2 bases and 1 base, with 10 bases remaining between them. Germline assignment: CDR1 SGHRS and CDR2 YFSETQ. The CDR3 consists of 15 residues. CDR3 residues: CASSFNTGSYNEQFF. CDR3 sequence (DNA): TGCGCCAGCAGCTTTAATACAGGGTCCTACAATGAGCAGTTCTTC.

This sequence joins TRBV5-4 and TRBJ1-1, with 10 bases aligning to TRBD1. This CDR3 is built from 16 residues. Trimming cost V 0 bases and J 11 bases; bases outside gene matches: 13. Germline V gives CDR1 SGHNT, CDR2 YYREEE (reference sequence). The CDR3 bases are TGTGCCAGCAGCTTGGGGGCCAAGACAGGGGGCGTTTTGGCTTTCTTT. It translates to CASSLGAKTGGVLAFF. The full variable domain, rest sourced from reference TRBV5-4 and TRBJ1-1, is ETGVTQSPTHLIKTRGQQVTLRCSSQSGHNTVSWYQQALGQGPQFIFQYYREEENGRGNFPPRFSGLQFPNYSSELNVNALELDDSALYLCASSLGAKTGGVLAFFGQGTRLTVV.

This clone has a handful of counts. The rearrangement links TRBV18 to TRBJ2-7, with TRBD1 identical over 7 bases. J lost 6 bases, V lost 6 bases, and 8 bases had no gene match. The CDR3 is made up of 13 amino acids. CDR1 and CDR2 from the germline V gene are KGHSH and LQKENI. The CDR3 is CASSNDRVGEQYF. In DNA form, the CDR3 reads TGTGCCAGCTCGAACGACAGGGTGGGCGAGCAGTACTTC.

CDR3 residues: CASSFGRSYYGYTF. CDR3 coding DNA: TGTGCCAGCAGCTTTGGCCGATCTTACTATGGCTACACCTTC. The chain has TRBV5-6 and TRBJ1-2; D ambiguous. V lost 2 bases and J lost 3, with 11 bases in between. The CDR3 has 14 residues. From germline, CDR1 is SGHDT and CDR2 YYEEEE.

This clone appeared a few times. The chain employs TRBV30 and TRBJ1-1, with 7 bases that match TRBD1. The ends lost 3 bases at V and 1 base at J; junction bases unmatched: 14. This CDR3 is built from 17 residues. In germline, CDR1 is GTSNPN, CDR2 SVGIG (reference sequence). In DNA form, the CDR3 reads TGTGCCTGGAGCGCCCAAACCTGGTACAGGGGGAACACTGAAGCTTTCTTT. Residues: CAWSAQTWYRGNTEAFF. Full variable domain (remainder filled in from reference TRBV30 and TRBJ1-1): SQTIHQWPATLVQPVGSPLSLECTVEGTSNPNLYWYRQAAGRGLQLLFYSVGIGQISSEVPQNLSASRPQDRQFILSSKKLLLSDSGFYLCAWSAQTWYRGNTEAFFGQGTRLTVV.

In its sample, this clone was seen a few times. Written as DNA, the CDR3 is TGTGCCAGCAGCTTCCGTCTAGCGGGGACCACAGATACGCAGTATTTT. Its protein product is CASSFRLAGTTDTQYF. This rearrangement joins TRBV5-4 to TRBJ2-3, with 9 positions matching TRBD2. The junction had 6 bases not matched to a gene; V was cut back by 2 bases and J by 2 bases. The CDR3 runs 16 residues. Germline CDR1 reads SGHNT; CDR2 reads YYREEE (reference sequence).